This T cell receptor beta chain was observed in a study of molecular identifiers for immune sequencing clone quantification. TCRdb re-derived calls from the PCR reads in MiXCR, one entry per CDR3 protein. Found here are around 470,000 distinct CDR3 sequences, about 25% of them singletons; the top ten hold 0.7% to 0.9%. About this clonotype: Relative to the germline gene, one junction end is altered; a read error may explain this.

Germline V lookup: CDR1 LNHDA, CDR2 SQIVND (reference sequence). The CDR3 totals 14 residues. This clonotype originated in a human donor in good health. Some libraries in this study had Jurkat cell RNA spiked in. The sample consisted of naive CD8+ T cells from blood, with Jurkat cell RNA spiked in. Subset noted: FACS-sorted CD8+CD4-CCR7+CD45RA+ naive T cells. The V gene is TRBV19, the J gene TRBJ2-5; 9 bases are a match to TRBD1. The CDR3 DNA reads TGTGCCAGTAGCTGGACAGGGGCCCAAGCGACCCAGTACTTC. Encoded protein: CASSWTGAQATQYF.